What follows are 32 T cell receptor beta chains derived from one specimen sequenced in a study of T cells in tumors after PD-1 blockade. Using immunoSEQ multiplex PCR, the repertoire was profiled, and TCRdb retains in-frame clones only, with some absent. Of fewer than 40,000 clones in the sample, 73% were seen once. The sample here was PBMCs, taken after anti-PD-1 treatment. The receptors were sampled from a human donor with basal cell carcinoma.

A note on this clone: This sample also contains other DNA sequences that code for the same CDR3. The chain joins TRBV6-5 to TRBJ2-2; 8 bases match TRBD1. Germline CDR1 reads MNHEY; CDR2 reads SVGAGI. The CDR3 consists of 13 residues. V lost 10 bases and J lost 4; bases outside the gene matches: 5. CDR3 DNA sequence: TGTGCCACCGGACAGGGTATCACCGGGGAGCTGTTTTTT. Its translation is CATGQGITGELFF.

J is TRBJ1-6 and V is TRBV7-3; tentative D call: TRBD1 (5 bases). In germline, CDR1 is SGHTA, CDR2 FQGTGA. The CDR3 has 14 amino acids. V was trimmed by 6 bases and J by 4 bases, leaving 10 bases between them. The chain's CDR3 is CASSSGGYNSPLHF. Written as DNA, the CDR3 is TGTGCCAGCAGTTCTGGGGGTTATAATTCACCCCTCCACTTT.

This clone has just a few counts. V is TRBV19 and J is TRBJ1-1; TRBD1 matches at 8 bases. The CDR3 covers 17 residues. V lost 9 bases and J lost 0; bases outside the gene matches: 15. Per the germline V gene, CDR1 is LNHDA and CDR2 is SQIVND (reference sequence). DNA of the CDR3: TGTGCCAGCGGGACCATGCAGGGGGCCCCCATGAACACTGAAGCTTTCTTT. It is translated as CASGTMQGAPMNTEAFF.

V usage is TRBV6-2 or TRBV6-3 and J usage is TRBJ2-6; 7 bases match TRBD1. Germline V gene data show CDR1 as MNHEY and CDR2 as SVGEGT. The J segment lost 3 bases and the V segment lost 2 bases, leaving 7 bases of the junction unmatched. The CDR3 totals 17 residues. This chain's CDR3 is CASSYGGRGSGANVLTF. In DNA form, the CDR3 reads TGTGCCAGCAGTTACGGTGGCAGGGGGAGTGGGGCCAACGTCCTGACTTTC.

This rearrangement joins TRBV29-1 to TRBJ2-5; the D is unclear. Trimming removed 8 bases at V and 5 bases at J, with 15 bases between. Germline V gene sequence: CDR1 SQVTM, CDR2 ANQGSEA. The length of the CDR3 is 12 residues. The CDR3 reads CSPLVVGETQYF. CDR3 bases: TGCAGCCCCCTAGTGGTCGGCGAGACCCAGTACTTC.

In regard to this clone: One end of the junction fails to match germline, which may point to a read error. The gene calls are TRBV7-7 and TRBJ2-5; D perhaps matches TRBD2 (6 bases). This CDR3 has 15 residues. CDR1 is SSHAT, CDR2 FNYEAQ, per germline (reference sequence). CDR3: CASSLNLGGTETQYF. The CDR3 DNA reads TGTGCTAGCAGCTTAAATCTAGGAGGGACAGAGACCCAGTACTTC.

This chain links TRBV10-3 with TRBJ2-1; D is ambiguous. Trimming pared 2 bases from V and 6 bases from J, leaving 8 bases between. The CDR3 covers 13 residues. Germline-derived CDR1 and CDR2 are ENHRY and SYGVKD. The CDR3 loop reads CAISEVGCNEQFF. CDR3 bases: TGTGCCATCAGTGAGGTCGGGTGCAATGAGCAGTTCTTC.

The chain combines TRBV7-2 with TRBJ1-1; 11 nucleotides align to TRBD1. CDR1 is SGHTA and CDR2 is FQGNSA in the germline V gene. This CDR3 is built from 14 residues. J was trimmed by 4 bases and V by 5 bases; bases with no gene match: 3. In DNA form, the CDR3 reads TGTGCCAGCAGCATGGGACAGGGGGGCACTGAAGCTTTCTTT. As protein: CASSMGQGGTEAFF.

The chain employs TRBV10-3 and TRBJ2-4, with D perhaps matching TRBD1 (7 bases). The CDR3 has 17 amino acids. Trimming pared 0 bases from V and 1 base from J, leaving 13 bases between. Looked up from germline, CDR1 is ENHRY and CDR2 is SYGVKD. The CDR3 DNA reads TGTGCCATCAGTGAGTCTGCGGCAGGGGGGGCCAAAAACATTCAGTACTTC. This sequence encodes CAISESAAGGAKNIQYF.

With regard to this clone: The CDR3 does not close with the conserved phenylalanine or tryptophan, likely indicating a read error. The chain recombines TRBV5-1 with TRBJ2-7; D gene uncertain. V lost 3 bases, J lost 1 base, and 11 bases lay in between. Germline lookup yields CDR1 SGHRS and CDR2 YFSETQ. The CDR3 spans 14 residues. CDR3 nucleotides: TGCGCCAGCAGCTCGGTCGGCCGGTCCTACGAGCAGTACTCC. It is translated as CASSSVGRSYEQYS.

The chain has TRBV6-5 and TRBJ2-7, with D perhaps TRBD2 (5 bases). The CDR3 loop spans 16 amino acids. Germline loops: CDR1 MNHEY, CDR2 SVGAGI. V was cut by 3 bases and J by 0 bases, with 15 bases left in between. The CDR3 is CASSYLQTGSSYEQYF. CDR3 DNA sequence: TGTGCCAGCAGTTATCTGCAGACGGGGAGCTCCTACGAGCAGTACTTC.

V and J are TRBV28 and TRBJ2-3; 13 bases align to TRBD2. V dropped 3 bases and J dropped 3; count of bases not matched to a gene: 12. In germline, CDR1 is MDHEN, CDR2 SYDVKM. CDR3 length equals 19 residues. The CDR3 loop is CASSFPLTSGRAGTDTQYF. The CDR3 DNA follows: TGTGCCAGCAGTTTCCCCCTCACTAGCGGGAGGGCAGGAACAGATACGCAGTATTTT.

This chain joins TRBV6-6 and TRBJ2-5; tentatively, D is TRBD1 or TRBD2 (5 bases each). The ends were cut back, 2 bases at V and 2 bases at J, with 9 bases in the middle. The CDR3 extends over 14 amino acids. CDR1 is MNHNY, CDR2 SVGAGI, per germline (reference sequence). CDR3 DNA: TGTGCCAGCAGTTACACGAGGGGACAAGAGACCCAGTACTTC. Protein sequence: CASSYTRGQETQYF.

The chain links TRBV20-1 to TRBJ1-2; 10 bases align to TRBD1. Per germline, CDR1 DFQATT and CDR2 SNEGSKA (reference sequence). The CDR3 extends over 14 amino acids. V gave up 4 bases and J gave up 1 base; unmatched junction bases: 3. CDR3 sequence (DNA): TGCAGTGCTAATGACAGGGGGCGTAACTATGGCTACACCTTC. Translating it yields CSANDRGRNYGYTF.

CDR3 nucleotides: TGTGCCAGCATCCCTGGAGCGGCAGCGAACACCGGGGAGCTGTTTTTT. Its protein product is CASIPGAAANTGELFF. The chain employs TRBV6-2 or TRBV6-3 and TRBJ2-2; maybe TRBD2 (5 bases). Germline values: CDR1 MNHEY, CDR2 SVGEGT. V gave up 7 bases and J gave up 0 bases, with 15 bases separating them. This CDR3 is built from 16 residues.

The V gene is TRBV19, the J gene TRBJ1-6; D is ambiguous. Trimming removed 0 bases at V and 3 bases at J, with 6 bases between. The germline V gene encodes CDR1 LNHDA and CDR2 SQIVND (reference sequence). This CDR3 has 15 residues. CDR3 loop: CASSIDGSYNSPLHF. In DNA, the CDR3 is TGTGCCAGTAGTATAGATGGCAGCTATAATTCACCCCTCCACTTT.

The chain has TRBV6-2 or TRBV6-3 and TRBJ2-4; TRBD1 matches at 8 bases. This CDR3 is built from 15 residues. The ends lost 5 bases at V and 6 bases at J; junction bases unmatched: 9. The V gene's germline CDR1 is MNHEY and CDR2 SVGEGT. The CDR3 DNA follows: TGTGCCAGCAGTCATCCCCAGGGGGCGGGAAACATTCAGTACTTC. Encoded protein: CASSHPQGAGNIQYF.

This chain links TRBV6-5 with TRBJ2-6; D not certain. CDR3 size: 14 residues. Germline V gene lookup returns CDR1 MNHEY and CDR2 SVGAGI. Deletions cut 5 bases from V and 3 bases from J, with 8 bases between. The chain's CDR3 is CASSPQVGANVLTF. The CDR3 bases are TGTGCCAGCAGTCCTCAAGTTGGGGCCAACGTCCTGACTTTC.

This chain connects TRBV5-4 to TRBJ1-1; TRBD1 matches 11 bases. This CDR3 has 15 residues. Germline values: CDR1 SGHNT, CDR2 YYREEE (reference sequence). V dropped 5 bases and J dropped 0; count of bases not matched to a gene: 3. In DNA form, the CDR3 reads TGTGCCAGCAGAAGGACAGGGGGCCTGAACACTGAAGCTTTCTTT. Its translation is CASRRTGGLNTEAFF.

In this sample, this clone is medium-sized. The rearrangement uses TRBV5-1 and TRBJ1-2; D gene uncertain. V dropped 0 bases and J dropped 2 bases, with 8 bases sitting between them. CDR1 is SGHRS, CDR2 YFSETQ, per germline. The CDR3 is 14 amino acids. The CDR3 DNA sequence: TGCGCCAGCAGCTTGGCCTTCGGGAACTATGGCTACACCTTC. It specifies CASSLAFGNYGYTF.

This chain links TRBV4-3 with TRBJ2-6; D remains ambiguous. In germline, CDR1 is LGHNA, CDR2 YSLEER. The CDR3 sequence is 21 residues long. Trimming cost V 4 bases and J 0 bases, with 25 bases left between them. CDR3 residues: CASSPFPVGRFVNSGANVLTF. The CDR3, as DNA: TGCGCCAGCAGCCCTTTCCCGGTCGGGCGTTTCGTTAACTCTGGGGCCAACGTCCTGACTTTC.

The rearrangement uses TRBV9 and TRBJ2-6; 11 bases map to TRBD2. The CDR3 length is 18 residues. The germline CDR1 and CDR2 sequences are SGDLS and YYNGEE. The V gene end was trimmed by 3 bases and the J gene end by 2 bases; junction bases not matched to a gene: 7. CDR3 bases: TGTGCCAGCAGCGCCCCACTAGCGGGAGCGACTGGGGCCAACGTCCTGACTTTC. Its protein is CASSAPLAGATGANVLTF.

The chain joins TRBV24-1 to TRBJ2-5; D may be TRBD2 (6 bases). From germline, CDR1 is KGHDR and CDR2 SFDVKD. V was trimmed by 2 bases and J by 5 bases, leaving 11 bases between them. The CDR3 consists of 14 residues. The CDR3 coding sequence is TGTGCCACCAGTGATTGGGGACTGGGGGAGACCCAGTACTTC. Its translation: CATSDWGLGETQYF.

This clone was seen repeatedly, ten times or more. V gene TRBV19 combines with J gene TRBJ2-2; weak D call: TRBD2 (5 bases). With 5 bases removed from V and 1 base from J, the gap between germline ends came to 11 bases. Germline assignment: CDR1 LNHDA and CDR2 SQIVND (reference sequence). The CDR3 is 15 amino acids. The CDR3 DNA follows: TGTGCCAGTAGTCAGCAGCGGTTGAACACCGGGGAGCTGTTTTTT. This translates into CASSQQRLNTGELFF.

J is TRBJ1-1 and V is TRBV6-5, with D unresolved. Germline lookup yields CDR1 MNHEY and CDR2 SVGAGI. The CDR3 has 13 amino acids. V gave up 7 bases and J gave up 6 bases, with 15 bases separating them. The CDR3 loop is CASNPPGRSEAFF. CDR3 nucleotides: TGTGCCAGCAACCCCCCTGGGCGGTCTGAAGCTTTCTTT.

This chain connects TRBV19 to TRBJ1-5, with a tentative D call TRBD1 (6 bases). The germline V and J ends were trimmed by 4 bases and 5 bases, with 15 bases remaining between them. The germline V gene encodes CDR1 LNHDA and CDR2 SQIVND (reference sequence). The CDR3 is 15 amino acids. The CDR3 sequence is CASSRSVGGHQPQHF. CDR3 in DNA: TGTGCCAGTAGTAGAAGCGTCGGGGGGCATCAGCCCCAGCATTTT.

The V and J genes are TRBV19 and TRBJ2-3; 7 bases fit TRBD1. Per the germline V gene, CDR1 is LNHDA and CDR2 is SQIVND (reference sequence). The CDR3 length is 13 residues. The ends lost 4 bases at V and 6 bases at J; junction bases unmatched: 4. The CDR3 DNA reads TGTGCCAGTAGTACACCCAGGGGGGATACGCAGTATTTT. This gives the protein CASSTPRGDTQYF.

V usage is TRBV3-1 (or the pseudogene TRBV3-2) and J usage is TRBJ1-2; D gene ambiguous. CDR3 length: 16 amino acids. Germline loops: CDR1 LGHDT, CDR2 YNNKEL (reference sequence). Trimming removed 0 bases from V and 4 bases from J, with 15 bases in between. The CDR3 sequence: CASSQDNRGGIYGYTF. CDR3 nucleotides: TGTGCCAGCAGCCAAGATAATCGAGGAGGGATCTATGGCTACACCTTC.

The chain employs TRBV15 and TRBJ2-7; the match to TRBD2 covers 14 bases. Trimming cost V 1 base and J 4 bases; bases outside gene matches: 15. Germline assignment: CDR1 LNHNV and CDR2 YYDKDF (reference sequence). The CDR3 has 20 amino acids. This CDR3 reads CATSRVLVPGLAGDRYEQYF. In DNA, the CDR3 is TGTGCCACCAGCAGAGTACTAGTCCCGGGACTAGCGGGAGATCGTTACGAGCAGTACTTC.

The chain uses TRBV9 and TRBJ1-1; D gene unclear. This CDR3 region has 14 residues. V was clipped by 0 bases and J by 3 bases, with 9 bases between them. Germline-derived CDR1 and CDR2 are SGDLS and YYNGEE. The chain's CDR3 is CASSVGGGDTEAFF. The DNA of the CDR3 is TGTGCCAGCAGCGTAGGCGGCGGGGACACTGAAGCTTTCTTT.

A remark on this clone: Since a much larger clone is just one base distant, this may be a read error. V and J are TRBV4-1 and TRBJ1-2; maybe TRBD1 (5 bases). CDR3 length: 15 amino acids. The germline V gene has CDR1 MGHRA and CDR2 YSYEKL. The ends were cut back, 0 bases at V and 7 bases at J, with 15 bases in the middle. The CDR3, as DNA: TGCGCCAGCAGCCAAGATACAGGAAACTCCTGTGGCTACACCTTC. It translates to CASSQDTGNSCGYTF.

This clone was seen at least ten times. The chain uses TRBV5-1 and TRBJ2-3; D possibly corresponds to TRBD1 (6 bases). The CDR3 contains 15 residues. The V gene's germline CDR1 is SGHRS and CDR2 YFSETQ. Trimming pared 2 bases from V and 3 bases from J, leaving 13 bases between. The CDR3 DNA sequence: TGCGCCAGCAGCTTCGAGGGGGTTGGAACAGATACGCAGTATTTT. Its translation: CASSFEGVGTDTQYF.